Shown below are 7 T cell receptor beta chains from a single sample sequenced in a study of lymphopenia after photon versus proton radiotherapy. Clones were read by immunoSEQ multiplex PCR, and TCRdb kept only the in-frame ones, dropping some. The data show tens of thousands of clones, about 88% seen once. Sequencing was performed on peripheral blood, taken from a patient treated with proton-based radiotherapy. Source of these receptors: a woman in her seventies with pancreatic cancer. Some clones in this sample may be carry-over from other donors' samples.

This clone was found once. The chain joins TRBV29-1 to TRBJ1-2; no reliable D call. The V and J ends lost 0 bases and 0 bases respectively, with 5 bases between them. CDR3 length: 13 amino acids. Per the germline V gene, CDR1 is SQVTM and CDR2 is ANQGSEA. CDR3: CSVEEGPNYGYTF. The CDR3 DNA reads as TGCAGCGTTGAAGAAGGCCCTAACTATGGCTACACCTTC.

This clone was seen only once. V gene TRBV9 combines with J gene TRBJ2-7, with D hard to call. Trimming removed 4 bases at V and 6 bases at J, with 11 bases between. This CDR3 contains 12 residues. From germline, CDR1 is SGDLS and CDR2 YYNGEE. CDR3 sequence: CASSSVWGEQYF. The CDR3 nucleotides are TGTGCCAGCAGCTCTGTGTGGGGCGAGCAGTACTTC.

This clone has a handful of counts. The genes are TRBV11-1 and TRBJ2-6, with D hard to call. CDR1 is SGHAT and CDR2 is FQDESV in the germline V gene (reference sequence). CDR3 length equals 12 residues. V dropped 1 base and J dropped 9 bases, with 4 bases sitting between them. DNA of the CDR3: TGTGCCAGCAGCTTAGACGGCAACGTCCTGACTTTC. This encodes CASSLDGNVLTF.

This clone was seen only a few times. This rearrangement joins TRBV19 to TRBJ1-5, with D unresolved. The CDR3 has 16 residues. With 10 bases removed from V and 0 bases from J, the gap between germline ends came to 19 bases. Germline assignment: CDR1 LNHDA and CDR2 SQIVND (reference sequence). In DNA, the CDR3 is TGTGCCACCAAAGGTCCGGTCCTTAGTAGCAATCAGCCCCAGCATTTT. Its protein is CATKGPVLSSNQPQHF. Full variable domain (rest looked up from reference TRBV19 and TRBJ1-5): DGGITQSPKYLFRKEGQNVTLSCEQNLNHDAMYWYRQDPGQGLRLIYYSQIVNDFQKGDIAEGYSVSREKKESFPLTVTSAQKNPTAFYLCATKGPVLSSNQPQHFGDGTRLSIL.

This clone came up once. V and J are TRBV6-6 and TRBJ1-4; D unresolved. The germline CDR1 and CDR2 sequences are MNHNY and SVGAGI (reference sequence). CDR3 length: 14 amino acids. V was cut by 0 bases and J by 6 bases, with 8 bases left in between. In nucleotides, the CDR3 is TGTGCCAGCAGTTACTCGGGAGGAGATGAAAAACTGTTTTTT. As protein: CASSYSGGDEKLFF.

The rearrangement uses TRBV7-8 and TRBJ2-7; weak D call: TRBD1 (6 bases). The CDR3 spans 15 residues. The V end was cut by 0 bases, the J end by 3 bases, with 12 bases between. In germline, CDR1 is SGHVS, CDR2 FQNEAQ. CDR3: CASSLATGENYEQYF. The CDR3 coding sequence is TGTGCCAGCAGCTTAGCGACAGGCGAGAACTACGAGCAGTACTTC.

CDR3 bases: TGTGCCAGCAGCCCTCCGGACAGGAGGATACAGCCCCAGCATTTT. Translated: CASSPPDRRIQPQHF. The J gene is TRBJ1-5, the V gene TRBV28; 7 bases are a match to TRBD1. Trimming removed 6 bases from V and 7 bases from J; junction bases left unmatched: 12. This CDR3 spans 15 amino acids. Germline CDR1 MDHEN, CDR2 SYDVKM.